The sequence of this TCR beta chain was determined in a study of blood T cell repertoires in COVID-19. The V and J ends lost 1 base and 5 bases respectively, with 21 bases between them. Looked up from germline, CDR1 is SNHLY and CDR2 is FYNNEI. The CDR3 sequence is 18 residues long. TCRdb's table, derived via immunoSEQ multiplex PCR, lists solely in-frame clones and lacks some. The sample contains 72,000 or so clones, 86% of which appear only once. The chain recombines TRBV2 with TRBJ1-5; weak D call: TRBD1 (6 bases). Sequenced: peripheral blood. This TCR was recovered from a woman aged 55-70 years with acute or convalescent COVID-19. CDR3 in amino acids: CASSEVGGAAFGDQPQHF. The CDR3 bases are TGTGCCAGCAGTGAAGTAGGGGGGGCAGCATTTGGCGATCAGCCCCAGCATTTT. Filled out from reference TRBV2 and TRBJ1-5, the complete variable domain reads EPEVTQTPSHQVTQMGQEVILRCVPISNHLYFYWYRQILGQKVEFLVSFYNNEISEKSEIFDDQFSVERPDGSNFTLKIRSTKLEDSAMYFCASSEVGGAAFGDQPQHFGDGTRLSIL.